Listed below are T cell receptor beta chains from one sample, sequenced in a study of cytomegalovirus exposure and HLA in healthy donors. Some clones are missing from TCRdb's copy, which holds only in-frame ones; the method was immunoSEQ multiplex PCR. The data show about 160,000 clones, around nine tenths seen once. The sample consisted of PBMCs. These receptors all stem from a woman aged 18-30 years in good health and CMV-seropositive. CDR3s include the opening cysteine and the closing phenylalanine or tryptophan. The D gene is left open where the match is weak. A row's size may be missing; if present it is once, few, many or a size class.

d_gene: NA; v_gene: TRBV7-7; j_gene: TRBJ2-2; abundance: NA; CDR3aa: CASSPTGNTGELFF; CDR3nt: TGTGCTAGCAGCCCGACAGGGAACACCGGGGAGCTGTTTTTT
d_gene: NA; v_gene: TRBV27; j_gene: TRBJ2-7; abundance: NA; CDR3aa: CASSLSPGAYEQYF; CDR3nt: TGTGCCAGCAGTTTAAGCCCAGGGGCCTACGAGCAGTACTTC
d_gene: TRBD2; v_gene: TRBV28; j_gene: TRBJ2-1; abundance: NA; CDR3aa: CASSYSGVRNSSYNEQFF; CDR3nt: TGTGCCAGCAGTTATAGCGGGGTCCGGAATAGCTCCTACAATGAGCAGTTCTTC
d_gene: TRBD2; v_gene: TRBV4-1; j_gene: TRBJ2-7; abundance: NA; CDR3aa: CASSQSGTSARRGQYF; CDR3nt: TGCGCCAGCAGCCAGTCCGGGACTAGCGCGAGGAGGGGGCAGTACTTC
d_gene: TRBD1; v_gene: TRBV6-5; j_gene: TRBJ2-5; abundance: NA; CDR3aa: CASRKDRGLLETQYF; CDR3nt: TGTGCCAGCAGAAAAGACAGGGGGCTCTTAGAGACCCAGTACTTC
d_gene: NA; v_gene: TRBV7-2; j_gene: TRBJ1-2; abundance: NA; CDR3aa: CASSLVGAGHGYTF; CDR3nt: TGTGCCAGCAGCTTAGTCGGTGCGGGGCATGGCTACACCTTC
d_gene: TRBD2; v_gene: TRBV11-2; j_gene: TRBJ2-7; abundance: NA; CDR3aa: CASSLGLAGGQAEQYF; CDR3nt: TGTGCCAGCAGCTTAGGCCTAGCGGGAGGCCAAGCGGAGCAGTACTTC
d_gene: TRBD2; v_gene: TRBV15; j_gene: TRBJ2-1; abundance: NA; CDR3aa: CATSDGRKYNEQFF; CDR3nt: TGTGCCACCAGCGACGGGAGGAAGTACAATGAGCAGTTCTTC
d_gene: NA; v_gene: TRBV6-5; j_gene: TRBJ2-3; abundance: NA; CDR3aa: CASSYLSYSTDTQYF; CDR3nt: TGTGCCAGCAGTTACTTAAGCTATAGCACAGATACGCAGTATTTT
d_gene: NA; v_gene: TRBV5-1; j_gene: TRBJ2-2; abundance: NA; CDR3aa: CASSLGSGTNTGELFF; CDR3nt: TGCGCCAGCAGCTTGGGTTCGGGGACGAACACCGGGGAGCTGTTTTTT
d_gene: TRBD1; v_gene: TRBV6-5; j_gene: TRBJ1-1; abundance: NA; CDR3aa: CASRSGTGGDLQAFF; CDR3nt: TGTGCCAGCAGATCCGGGACAGGGGGCGATCTCCAAGCTTTCTTT
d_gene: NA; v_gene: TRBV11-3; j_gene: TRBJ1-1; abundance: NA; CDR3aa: CASSNSPMNTEAFF; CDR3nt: TGTGCCAGCAGCAACAGTCCTATGAACACTGAAGCTTTCTTT
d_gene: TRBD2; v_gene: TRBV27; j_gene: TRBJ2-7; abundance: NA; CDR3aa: CASTTSGAYEQYF; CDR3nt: TGTGCCAGCACAACTAGCGGGGCCTACGAGCAGTACTTC
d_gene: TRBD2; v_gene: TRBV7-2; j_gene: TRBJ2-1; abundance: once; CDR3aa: CASSFGLAGNEQFF; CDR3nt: TGTGCCAGCAGCTTCGGACTAGCGGGTAATGAGCAGTTCTTC
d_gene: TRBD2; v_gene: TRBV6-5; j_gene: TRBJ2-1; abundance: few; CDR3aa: CASSSGTINEQFF; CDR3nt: TGTGCCAGCAGCAGCGGGACTATCAATGAGCAGTTCTTC
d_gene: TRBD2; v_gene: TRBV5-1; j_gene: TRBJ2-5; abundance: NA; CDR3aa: CASSRPSGKTYQETQYF; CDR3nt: TGCGCCAGCAGTAGACCTAGCGGGAAAACGTACCAAGAGACCCAGTACTTC
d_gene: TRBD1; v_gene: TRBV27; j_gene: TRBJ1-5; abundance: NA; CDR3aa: CASSRQGLGGSQHF; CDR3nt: TGTGCCAGCAGTAGACAGGGTTTAGGTGGGTCCCAGCATTTT
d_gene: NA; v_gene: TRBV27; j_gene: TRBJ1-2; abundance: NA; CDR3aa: CASSLEWAAPYGYTF; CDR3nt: TGTGCCAGCAGTTTAGAATGGGCAGCTCCTTATGGCTACACCTTC
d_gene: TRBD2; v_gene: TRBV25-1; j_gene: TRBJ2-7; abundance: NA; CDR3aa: CASSDLGRGFSYEQYF; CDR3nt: TGTGCCAGCAGTGATTTGGGGCGGGGGTTCTCCTACGAGCAGTACTTC
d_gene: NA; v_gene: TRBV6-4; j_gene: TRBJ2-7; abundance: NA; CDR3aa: CASSRTRTDAYEQYF; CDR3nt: TGTGCCAGCTCTAGAACGCGGACAGATGCCTACGAGCAGTACTTC
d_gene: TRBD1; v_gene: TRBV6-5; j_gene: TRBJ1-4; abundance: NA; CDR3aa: CASSYSGTGDEKLFF; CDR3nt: TGTGCCAGCAGTTACTCAGGGACAGGTGATGAAAAACTGTTTTTT
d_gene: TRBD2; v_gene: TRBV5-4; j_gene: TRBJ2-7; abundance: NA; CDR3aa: CASSYGLAGEYEQYF; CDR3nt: TGTGCCAGCAGCTACGGACTAGCGGGGGAATACGAGCAGTACTTC
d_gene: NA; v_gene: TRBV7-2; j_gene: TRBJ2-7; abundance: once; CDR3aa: CASSLDGTETYEQYF; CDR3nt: TGTGCCAGCAGCTTAGATGGCACCGAAACCTACGAGCAGTACTTC
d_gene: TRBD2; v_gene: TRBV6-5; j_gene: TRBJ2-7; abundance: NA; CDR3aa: CASSVTGTSKDEQYF; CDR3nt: TGTGCCAGCAGTGTCACCGGGACTAGTAAGGACGAGCAGTACTTC
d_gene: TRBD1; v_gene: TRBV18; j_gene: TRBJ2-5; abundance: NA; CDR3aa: CASSYYPNSRGIRETQYF; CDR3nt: TGTGCCAGCTCATACTATCCGAATTCCAGGGGGATCCGAGAGACCCAGTACTTC
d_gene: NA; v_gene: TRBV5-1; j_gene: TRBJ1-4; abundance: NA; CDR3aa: CASSLAGRVEKLFF; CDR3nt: TGCGCCAGCAGCTTGGCAGGGAGGGTTGAAAAACTGTTTTTT
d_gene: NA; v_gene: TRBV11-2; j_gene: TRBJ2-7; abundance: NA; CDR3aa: CASSPRVFGVDEQYF; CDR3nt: TGTGCCAGCAGCCCCCGGGTTTTTGGCGTGGACGAGCAGTACTTC
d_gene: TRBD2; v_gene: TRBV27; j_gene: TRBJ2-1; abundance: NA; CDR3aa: CASSFSTGLVADEQFF; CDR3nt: TGTGCCAGCAGTTTCTCAACGGGACTAGTCGCCGATGAGCAGTTCTTC
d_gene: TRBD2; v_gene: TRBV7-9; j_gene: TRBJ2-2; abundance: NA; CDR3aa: CASSALAGGWTGELFF; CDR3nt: TGTGCCAGCAGCGCCTTAGCGGGAGGATGGACCGGGGAGCTGTTTTTT
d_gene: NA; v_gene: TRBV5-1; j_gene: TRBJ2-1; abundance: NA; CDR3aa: CASSLQPRRANEQFF; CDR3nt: TGCGCCAGCAGCCTTCAACCTAGGAGGGCAAATGAGCAGTTCTTC
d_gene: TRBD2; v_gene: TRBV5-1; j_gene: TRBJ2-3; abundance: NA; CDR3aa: CASSTGLALDTQYF; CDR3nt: TGCGCCAGCAGCACCGGACTAGCGTTAGATACGCAGTATTTT
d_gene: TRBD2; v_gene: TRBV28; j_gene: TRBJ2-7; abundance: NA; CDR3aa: CASYGGSGYEQYF; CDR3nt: TGTGCCAGCTACGGGGGGTCGGGGTACGAGCAGTACTTC
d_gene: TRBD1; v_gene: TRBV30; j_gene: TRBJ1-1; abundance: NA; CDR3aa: CAWKSGTGVMNTEAFF; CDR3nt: TGTGCCTGGAAGTCGGGGACAGGAGTCATGAACACTGAAGCTTTCTTT
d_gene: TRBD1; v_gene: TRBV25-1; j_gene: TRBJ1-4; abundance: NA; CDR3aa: CASSEWRSGQGGEKLFF; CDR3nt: TGTGCCAGCAGTGAATGGAGGTCGGGACAGGGAGGGGAAAAACTGTTTTTT
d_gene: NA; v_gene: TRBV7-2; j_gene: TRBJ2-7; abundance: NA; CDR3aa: CASSLPTYEQYF; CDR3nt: TGTGCCAGCAGCTTACCCACCTACGAGCAGTACTTC
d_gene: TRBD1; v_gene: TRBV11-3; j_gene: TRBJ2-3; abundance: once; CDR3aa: CASSRRDRDTDTQYF; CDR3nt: TGTGCCAGCAGCCGCCGGGACAGGGACACAGATACGCAGTATTTT